Following are 21 T cell receptor beta chains from one sample sequenced in a study of shared clonotypes between healthy human individuals. The protocol was immunoSEQ multiplex PCR, while the TCRdb copy is restricted to in-frame clones and leaves out a portion. The sample shows some 470,000 clones, around 80% of them seen only once. Sequenced input: PBMCs. The receptors were sampled from a woman aged 40 to 50 in good health. Some clones in this sample may be carry-over from other donors' samples.

The chain uses TRBV28 and TRBJ1-1, with D unclear. The V end lost 6 bases, the J end lost 5 bases, and 10 bases lay between the germline ends. Germline V gene data show CDR1 as MDHEN and CDR2 as SYDVKM. The CDR3 sequence is 12 residues long. In DNA form, the CDR3 reads TGTGCCAGCAGCCGGGTCTTTACTGAAGCTTTCTTT. It is translated as CASSRVFTEAFF. The full variable domain, with the rest looked up from reference TRBV28 and TRBJ1-1, is DVKVTQSSRYLVKRTGEKVFLECVQDMDHENMFWYRQDPGLGLRLIYFSYDVKMKEKGDIPEGYSVSREKKERFSLILESASTNQTSMYLCASSRVFTEAFFGQGTRLTVV.

This clone has a handful of counts. V and J are TRBV11-1 and TRBJ1-1; D is ambiguous. The germline CDR1 and CDR2 sequences are SGHAT and FQDESV (reference sequence). Trimming cost V 4 bases and J 4 bases, with 7 bases left between them. The CDR3 length is 12 residues. The CDR3 spells CASSSGVTEAFF. The CDR3 bases are TGTGCCAGCAGCTCCGGGGTCACTGAAGCTTTCTTT.

The rearrangement links TRBV7-2 to TRBJ2-3, with D tentatively TRBD2 (7 bases). The germline CDR1 and CDR2 sequences are SGHTA and FQGNSA. The CDR3 extends over 14 amino acids. Trimming cost V 6 bases and J 0 bases, with 10 bases left between them. CDR3 DNA: TGTGCCAGCAGGGGGGGGCTTAGCACAGATACGCAGTATTTT. Translated: CASRGGLSTDTQYF.

This clone was counted only a few times. This chain uses TRBV15 with TRBJ1-2, with D tentatively TRBD1 (6 bases). The ends were cut back, 3 bases at V and 7 bases at J, with 12 bases in the middle. In germline, CDR1 is LNHNV, CDR2 YYDKDF (reference sequence). This CDR3 contains 13 residues. CDR3: CATSSLQGFGYTF. CDR3 bases: TGTGCCACCAGCAGCTTACAGGGCTTTGGCTACACCTTC.

This clone was seen once. J is TRBJ2-7 and V is TRBV15; D unclear. V gave up 0 bases and J gave up 2 bases, with 5 bases separating them. Germline CDR1 reads LNHNV; CDR2 reads YYDKDF (reference sequence). The CDR3 contains 13 residues. The CDR3 reads CATSRDVPYEQYF. CDR3 bases: TGTGCCACCAGCAGAGATGTACCCTACGAGCAGTACTTC.

The V gene is TRBV7-6, the J gene TRBJ2-7, with 8 bases that match TRBD2. This CDR3 is built from 14 residues. The V and J ends lost 4 bases and 2 bases, in that order; junction bases with no gene match: 4. Germline CDR1 is SGHVS and CDR2 is FNYEAQ. The CDR3 sequence: CASSSTSGAYEQYF. CDR3 coding DNA: TGTGCCAGCAGCTCTACTAGCGGCGCCTACGAGCAGTACTTC.

This clone was seen only once. The chain combines TRBV14 with TRBJ1-2; no reliable D call. The CDR3 sequence is 12 residues long. Germline V CDR1 and CDR2: SGHDN, FVKESK. Trimming left V 1 base short and J 3 bases short, with 3 bases between. The CDR3 DNA reads as TGTGCCAGCAGCCAAGGCTACTATGGCTACACCTTC. Protein: CASSQGYYGYTF.

V and J are TRBV7-9 and TRBJ2-5; TRBD2 aligns across 13 bases. The CDR3 is 17 residues long. The V gene's germline CDR1 is SEHNR and CDR2 FQNEAQ (reference sequence). The trim removed 4 bases at V and 2 bases at J, leaving 7 bases unmatched. CDR3 amino acids: CASSSRTSGRGQETQYF. CDR3 in DNA: TGTGCCAGCAGCTCCAGGACTAGCGGGAGAGGACAAGAGACCCAGTACTTC.

V gene TRBV15 combines with J gene TRBJ2-7, with TRBD1 matching over 10 bases. This CDR3 is 15 amino acids long. The V segment lost 1 base and the J segment 6 bases; nucleotides outside the gene matches: 6. Germline V gene data show CDR1 as LNHNV and CDR2 as YYDKDF (reference sequence). CDR3 region: CATSRGGTGAGEQYF. CDR3 DNA sequence: TGTGCCACCAGCAGAGGGGGGACAGGGGCAGGCGAGCAGTACTTC.

The chain links TRBV28 to TRBJ2-1; no firm D call. Germline CDR1 and CDR2: MDHEN and SYDVKM. The V gene lost 5 bases and the J gene lost 4 bases, with 18 bases spanning the gap. This CDR3 has 16 residues. CDR3 in amino acids: CASSLLGAQTYNEQFF. The CDR3 DNA is TGTGCCAGCAGTCTCCTGGGCGCACAAACTTACAATGAGCAGTTCTTC.

This clone appeared a single time. The genes are TRBV7-2 and TRBJ1-4; perhaps TRBD1 as D (6 bases). Per germline, CDR1 SGHTA and CDR2 FQGNSA. V was clipped by 6 bases and J by 2 bases, with 10 bases between them. This CDR3 has 14 amino acids. The chain's CDR3 is CASRRGGTNEKLFF. DNA of the CDR3: TGTGCCAGCAGGCGAGGGGGGACTAATGAAAAACTGTTTTTT. Looking up the rest from reference TRBV7-2 and TRBJ1-4 gives the full variable domain: GAGVSQSPSNKVTEKGKDVELRCDPISGHTALYWYRQSLGQGLEFLIYFQGNSAPDKSGLPSDRFSAERTGGSVSTLTIQRTQQEDSAVYLCASRRGGTNEKLFFGSGTQLSVL.

CDR3 nucleotides: TGTGCCAGCAGCTTCGGACTAGCGAGAAACAATGAGCAGTTCTTC. Translation: CASSFGLARNNEQFF. The chain is built from TRBV11-2 and TRBJ2-1; 9 positions match TRBD2. There are 15 residues in the CDR3. Trimming took 3 bases from V and 5 from J; bases not matched to a gene: 5. Germline assignment: CDR1 SGHAT and CDR2 FQNNGV.

V usage is TRBV5-1 and J usage is TRBJ1-5, with D uncertain. V was shortened by 2 bases and J by 4 bases, with 7 bases between the two germline ends. Per germline, CDR1 SGHRS and CDR2 YFSETQ. This CDR3 has 13 residues. The CDR3: CASSFDINQPQHF. In DNA, the CDR3 is TGCGCCAGCAGCTTTGACATAAATCAGCCCCAGCATTTT. Based on the CDR3 plus reference TRBV5-1 and TRBJ1-5, the full variable domain is KAGVTQTPRYLIKTRGQQVTLSCSPISGHRSVSWYQQTPGQGLQFLFEYFSETQRNKGNFPGRFSGRQFSNSRSEMNVSTLELGDSALYLCASSFDINQPQHFGDGTRLSIL.

The rearrangement uses TRBV30 and TRBJ2-7; 12 positions match TRBD2. The CDR3 extends over 15 amino acids. The germline V gene encodes CDR1 GTSNPN and CDR2 SVGIG (reference sequence). J gave up 6 bases and V 4 bases, and 10 bases lay outside the gene matches. The CDR3 is CAWKLAGGRYSEQYF. In nucleotides, the CDR3 is TGTGCCTGGAAACTAGCGGGAGGCCGCTACTCCGAGCAGTACTTC.

In DNA form, the CDR3 reads TGCGCCAGCAGCCAATCTAGCGGGAGGGTTGAAGAGACCCAGTACTTC. This sequence encodes CASSQSSGRVEETQYF. The chain carries TRBV4-1 and TRBJ2-5; 12 bases map to TRBD2. After removal of 2 bases from V and 3 bases from J, the junction contained 4 bases not matched to a gene. Per germline, CDR1 MGHRA and CDR2 YSYEKL. The CDR3 runs 16 residues.

V gene TRBV2 combines with J gene TRBJ2-1; D may be TRBD1 (5 bases). Germline-derived CDR1 and CDR2 are SNHLY and FYNNEI. The V end was cut by 3 bases, the J end by 3 bases, with 6 bases between. CDR3 length equals 13 residues. The CDR3 loop reads CASSDDSYNEQFF. For the CDR3, the DNA is TGTGCCAGCAGTGACGACAGCTACAATGAGCAGTTCTTC.

This chain uses TRBV5-4 with TRBJ2-7; D may be TRBD1 (6 bases). The CDR3 totals 14 residues. CDR1 is SGHNT, CDR2 YYREEE, per germline (reference sequence). With 4 bases removed from V and 4 bases from J, the gap between germline ends came to 15 bases. CDR3 in DNA: TGTGCCAGCAGCCCCACCTACGACAGGTACGAGCAGTACTTC. This encodes CASSPTYDRYEQYF.

A few counts support this clone. The chain links TRBV23-1 to TRBJ2-5; D is uncertain. TRBV23-1 is sorted into the ORF group, with uncertain function. CDR3 size: 12 residues. V dropped 2 bases and J dropped 2 bases, with 3 bases sitting between them. Here the CDR3 DNA reads TGCGCCAGCAGTCAAGGGCAAGAGACCCAGTACTTC. As protein: CASSQGQETQYF.

V is TRBV29-1 and J is TRBJ2-3, with TRBD2 matching over 7 bases. J lost 6 bases, V lost 7 bases, and 10 bases had no gene match. Germline values: CDR1 SQVTM, CDR2 ANQGSEA. There are 13 residues in the CDR3. CDR3 bases: TGCAGCGCCGGGGGAGGGGCTGGGGATACGCAGTATTTT. It is translated as CSAGGGAGDTQYF.

V and J are TRBV28 and TRBJ2-1, with D possibly matching TRBD2 (6 bases). Between the trimmed V and J ends, which lost 6 bases and 4 bases, there was a span of 7 bases. CDR3 length equals 12 residues. From germline, CDR1 is MDHEN and CDR2 SYDVKM. CDR3 loop: CASRTRYNEQFF. CDR3 sequence (DNA): TGTGCCAGCAGGACTAGATACAATGAGCAGTTCTTC.

The genes are TRBV18 and TRBJ2-3; D is tentatively TRBD1 or TRBD2 (5 bases each). Trimming shortened V by 6 bases and J by 2 bases, and 15 bases separated the two germline ends. Germline V lookup: CDR1 KGHSH, CDR2 LQKENI. CDR3 size: 15 residues. The CDR3 region is CASSRDLPPTDTQYF. The CDR3 DNA sequence: TGTGCCAGCTCCCGGGACCTCCCGCCCACAGATACGCAGTATTTT.